One and the same sample provided the 25 T cell receptor beta chains below, sequenced in a study of T cells expressing NK-cell markers (dated by TCRdb to the early 2020s). Library creation used 5' RACE. The run used an Illumina HiSeq 2000. After reprocessing by TCRdb, each CDR3 protein sequence is one entry, and no DNA is given. The sample's records list roughly 380,000 distinct CDR3 sequences. In total, the top ten clones hold about 5.2% of the sample. The sample was blood T cells: a sorted CD56 or NKG2C T cell subset, CD4+ or CD8+ T cells, or bulk PBMC T cells (not recorded which). The source is a man aged 18-69 years in good health.

The V gene is TRBV30, the J gene TRBJ2-7; lacking DNA, the TRBD2 call made by TCRdb goes unchecked. The CDR3 covers 12 residues. Per germline, CDR1 GTSNPN and CDR2 SVGIG (reference sequence). CDR3 protein: CAWSVQGLAQYF.

The chain is built from TRBV12-3 or TRBV12-4 and TRBJ2-5; no DNA is available, so the TRBD2 call from TCRdb remains unchecked. This CDR3 has 16 residues. The CDR3 is CASSVRLAGPPGTQYF.

V and J are TRBV7-9 and TRBJ1-1; TCRdb's D call of TRBD1 is untestable without DNA. Germline CDR1 and CDR2: SEHNR and FQNEAQ (reference sequence). This CDR3 contains 11 residues. The CDR3 here is CASSLGQHTFF.

The chain employs TRBV6-1 and TRBJ2-7; TCRdb's assignment of TRBD1 cannot be checked, as there is no DNA. CDR3 size: 18 residues. The germline V gene has CDR1 MNHNS and CDR2 SASEGT. The CDR3 protein is CASRRGAQGGAMSYEQYF.

CDR3 amino acids: CSARGLAGGPRNEQFF. The chain is built from TRBV20-1 and TRBJ2-1; the TCRdb D gene call, TRBD2, has no DNA to confirm it. The CDR3 runs to 16 residues. The germline V gene encodes CDR1 DFQATT and CDR2 SNEGSKA (reference sequence).

This chain uses TRBV27 with TRBJ1-5; TCRdb's D call, TRBD1, is unchecked because there is no DNA. Germline CDR1 reads MNHEY; CDR2 reads SMNVEV (reference sequence). This CDR3 comprises 14 residues. CDR3 protein: CASARQGGNQPQHF.

The rearrangement links TRBV5-5 to TRBJ2-1; TCRdb's D call of TRBD2 is untestable without DNA. Germline loops: CDR1 SGHKS, CDR2 YYEKEE (reference sequence). This CDR3 spans 14 amino acids. CDR3 amino acids: CASTPLWGTYEQFF.

The chain couples TRBV9 to TRBJ1-1; TCRdb lists TRBD1, though no DNA is available to test this call. This CDR3 contains 15 residues. In germline, CDR1 is SGDLS, CDR2 YYNGEE. CDR3 residues: CASSPRPGENTEAFF.

The chain uses TRBV29-1 and TRBJ2-3; without DNA, the TCRdb call of TRBD2 cannot be checked. The V gene's germline CDR1 is SQVTM and CDR2 ANQGSEA. The CDR3 has 15 amino acids. CDR3 region: CSVTPPGGGTDTQYF.

V gene TRBV20-1 combines with J gene TRBJ2-3; there is no DNA to check the TCRdb D call of TRBD1. CDR3 length equals 15 residues. Germline V lookup: CDR1 DFQATT, CDR2 SNEGSKA (reference sequence). CDR3 protein: CSATQVRFDTDTQYF.

The chain uses TRBV6-4 and TRBJ2-3; TCRdb picks TRBD2, but there is no DNA to check that call. The CDR3 is 13 residues long. From germline, CDR1 is MRHNA and CDR2 SNTAGT. The chain's CDR3 is CASSDRAGDTQYF.

The chain couples TRBV2 to TRBJ1-2. Germline-derived CDR1 and CDR2 are SNHLY and FYNNEI. The CDR3 loop spans 14 amino acids. The CDR3 region is CASRDREDLYGYTF. The complete variable domain, with remaining parts taken from reference TRBV2 and TRBJ1-2, reads EPEVTQTPSHQVTQMGQEVILRCVPISNHLYFYWYRQILGQKVEFLVSFYNNEISEKSEIFDDQFSVERPDGSNFTLKIRSTKLEDSAMYFCASRDREDLYGYTFGSGTRLTVV.

This rearrangement joins TRBV12-3 or TRBV12-4 to TRBJ2-7; the D gene TCRdb calls, TRBD2, cannot be checked with no DNA. There are 14 residues in the CDR3. CDR3 loop: CASRDSSGEYEQYF.

V is TRBV12-3 or TRBV12-4 and J is TRBJ1-4. The CDR3 is 14 amino acids. The CDR3 region is CASSLGLADEKLFF.

This CDR3 is CASGQTGKQPQHF. The gene calls are TRBV12-5 and TRBJ1-5; TCRdb's D call of TRBD1 is untestable without DNA. There are 13 residues in the CDR3. The germline gives CDR1 LGHNT, CDR2 FRNRAP.

The chain carries TRBV9 and TRBJ2-5; as DNA is missing, the TRBD2 call by TCRdb cannot be tested. The CDR3 has 16 amino acids. The V gene's germline CDR1 is SGDLS and CDR2 YYNGEE. The CDR3 reads CASSVDSGGAGETQYF.

The chain couples TRBV5-5 to TRBJ2-2; the TRBD2 assignment by TCRdb is unverifiable without DNA. Germline assignment: CDR1 SGHKS and CDR2 YYEKEE (reference sequence). The CDR3 consists of 17 residues. Here the CDR3 reads CASSLATSGGSTGELFF.

V is TRBV11-3 and J is TRBJ2-1; with no DNA, the TCRdb D assignment of TRBD2 cannot be verified. The CDR3 length is 16 residues. The germline CDR1 and CDR2 sequences are SGHNT and YENEEA. The CDR3 sequence: CASSLPGGASYNEQFF.

The V and J genes are TRBV5-1 and TRBJ1-2; the TCRdb call, TRBD1, lacks DNA for checking. In germline, CDR1 is SGHRS, CDR2 YFSETQ. This CDR3 is built from 15 residues. CDR3 in amino acids: CASSFGQGINYGYTF. The complete variable domain, with remaining parts taken from reference TRBV5-1 and TRBJ1-2, reads KAGVTQTPRYLIKTRGQQVTLSCSPISGHRSVSWYQQTPGQGLQFLFEYFSETQRNKGNFPGRFSGRQFSNSRSEMNVSTLELGDSALYLCASSFGQGINYGYTFGSGTRLTVV.

The rearrangement links TRBV6-2 or TRBV6-3 to TRBJ2-6; TCRdb indicates TRBD1, and absent DNA this call remains unverified. The V gene's germline CDR1 is MNHEY and CDR2 SVGEGT. The CDR3 is 15 amino acids. The CDR3 protein is CASWDVISGANVLTF.

V usage is TRBV5-1 and J usage is TRBJ1-6. The CDR3 is made up of 16 amino acids. Germline V CDR1 and CDR2: SGHRS, YFSETQ. CDR3 in amino acids: CASSFVGFGNNSPLHF.

The rearrangement joins TRBV11-2 to TRBJ2-2; there is no DNA to check the TCRdb D call of TRBD2. CDR3 size: 15 residues. The germline V gene has CDR1 SGHAT and CDR2 FQNNGV. Here the CDR3 reads CASSVTSGVTGELFF.

V is TRBV18 and J is TRBJ1-6. The CDR3 consists of 17 residues. Germline-derived CDR1 and CDR2 are KGHSH and LQKENI. CDR3 sequence reads: CASSPLRASSYNSPLHF.

CDR3 protein: CASSPTGNEKLFF. The rearrangement joins TRBV28 to TRBJ1-4; the TCRdb call, TRBD1, lacks DNA for checking. Germline V gene lookup returns CDR1 MDHEN and CDR2 SYDVKM. This CDR3 contains 13 residues.

This chain links TRBV5-1 with TRBJ2-7. Germline assignment: CDR1 SGHRS and CDR2 YFSETQ. The CDR3 sequence is 16 residues long. The CDR3 sequence: CASSAMIITESYEQYF.